This is a list of T cell receptor beta chains from one sample in a study of Ad26.COV2.S vaccination and SARS-CoV-2 variants. Profiled with immunoSEQ multiplex PCR; TCRdb holds only in-frame clones, not every one. The sample records around 340,000 clones, more than 85% being singletons. This material consisted of peripheral blood, taken in a trial of Ad26.COV2.S vaccine versus placebo. The source is a person between 18 and 60 years old who received the Ad26.COV2.S COVID-19 vaccine or a placebo. CDR3s leave out the opening cysteine and the closing phenylalanine or tryptophan. Fields, in order: CDR3 length, V gene, J gene, CDR3 protein.

CDR3 length: 14
V gene: TRBV15
J gene: TRBJ2-7
CDR3 protein: ATSRDGQVGSYEQY

CDR3 length: 12
V gene: TRBV4-1
J gene: TRBJ2-7
CDR3 protein: ASSHTGGRDEQY

CDR3 length: 14
V gene: TRBV5-1
J gene: TRBJ2-7
CDR3 protein: ASSLGTSGGLYEQY

CDR3 length: 14
V gene: TRBV5-5
J gene: TRBJ2-7
CDR3 protein: ASSRASGRGGYEQY

CDR3 length: 14
V gene: TRBV7-8
J gene: TRBJ2-3
CDR3 protein: ASSLRGGVETDTQY

CDR3 length: 12
V gene: TRBV28
J gene: TRBJ2-3
CDR3 protein: ASSGLGSTDTQY

CDR3 length: 12
V gene: TRBV24-1
J gene: TRBJ2-1
CDR3 protein: ATSDRRLGDEQF

CDR3 length: 13
V gene: TRBV5-1
J gene: TRBJ1-4
CDR3 protein: ASSFTGETNEKLF

CDR3 length: 16
V gene: TRBV7-2
J gene: TRBJ2-5
CDR3 protein: ASSFKGGQTRHQETQY

CDR3 length: 12
V gene: TRBV4-3
J gene: TRBJ1-2
CDR3 protein: ASSQDVDDYGYT

CDR3 length: 9
V gene: TRBV2
J gene: TRBJ2-7
CDR3 protein: ASSDPDQQY

CDR3 length: 15
V gene: TRBV6-2/TRBV6-3
J gene: TRBJ1-1
CDR3 protein: ASSPSRGAGVYTEAF

CDR3 length: 10
V gene: TRBV25-1
J gene: TRBJ2-2
CDR3 protein: ASSEIRGELF

CDR3 length: 13
V gene: TRBV7-2
J gene: TRBJ1-2
CDR3 protein: ASSVSGQGLYGYT

CDR3 length: 12
V gene: TRBV18
J gene: TRBJ1-4
CDR3 protein: ASSPREANEKLF

CDR3 length: 12
V gene: TRBV2
J gene: TRBJ2-5
CDR3 protein: ASSGEGFQETQY

CDR3 length: 13
V gene: TRBV14
J gene: TRBJ1-6
CDR3 protein: ASSRSGADNSPLH

CDR3 length: 13
V gene: TRBV3-1/TRBV3-2
J gene: TRBJ2-7
CDR3 protein: ARSHAGRGGDEQY

CDR3 length: 12
V gene: TRBV5-1
J gene: TRBJ1-5
CDR3 protein: ASSLGDGDQPQH

CDR3 length: 11
V gene: TRBV28
J gene: TRBJ1-1
CDR3 protein: ASKVHSGAEAF

CDR3 length: 14
V gene: TRBV18
J gene: TRBJ2-2
CDR3 protein: ASSPRSQGAAGELF

CDR3 length: 14
V gene: TRBV5-1
J gene: TRBJ1-1
CDR3 protein: ASSTSGQGLNTEAF

CDR3 length: 12
V gene: TRBV6-2/TRBV6-3
J gene: TRBJ2-7
CDR3 protein: ASSGTGGPYEQY

CDR3 length: 13
V gene: TRBV28
J gene: TRBJ2-1
CDR3 protein: ASSQTSGIYNEQF

CDR3 length: 12
V gene: TRBV27
J gene: TRBJ2-1
CDR3 protein: ASSVTGSYNEQF

CDR3 length: 12
V gene: TRBV3-1/TRBV3-2
J gene: TRBJ1-1
CDR3 protein: ASSQEAGLGEAF

CDR3 length: 12
V gene: TRBV4-3
J gene: TRBJ1-6
CDR3 protein: ASSQRTDNSPLH

CDR3 length: 10
V gene: TRBV7-2
J gene: TRBJ1-2
CDR3 protein: ASRSVQYGYT

CDR3 length: 11
V gene: TRBV5-1
J gene: TRBJ1-1
CDR3 protein: ASSVSTRTEAF

CDR3 length: 12
V gene: TRBV5-1
J gene: TRBJ1-1
CDR3 protein: ASSLRQSSTEAF

CDR3 length: 12
V gene: TRBV29-1
J gene: TRBJ2-5
CDR3 protein: SVAVRGGLETQY

CDR3 length: 10
V gene: TRBV20-1
J gene: TRBJ2-1
CDR3 protein: SASVRVGVQF

CDR3 length: 9
V gene: TRBV6-6
J gene: TRBJ1-2
CDR3 protein: ASSDSYGYT

CDR3 length: 9
V gene: TRBV28
J gene: TRBJ1-1
CDR3 protein: ASMGNTEAF

CDR3 length: 14
V gene: TRBV4-1
J gene: TRBJ2-2
CDR3 protein: ASSQGATSGIGELF

CDR3 length: 11
V gene: TRBV19
J gene: TRBJ1-2
CDR3 protein: ASSPWPDHGYT

CDR3 length: 14
V gene: TRBV4-2
J gene: TRBJ2-3
CDR3 protein: ASSLETSGNADTQY

CDR3 length: 12
V gene: TRBV7-9
J gene: TRBJ1-5
CDR3 protein: ASSLGTENQPQH

CDR3 length: 13
V gene: TRBV6-2/TRBV6-3
J gene: TRBJ2-7
CDR3 protein: ASSYSAISPYEQY

CDR3 length: 14
V gene: TRBV5-1
J gene: TRBJ2-1
CDR3 protein: ASSLALAGGDNEQF

CDR3 length: 13
V gene: TRBV6-5
J gene: TRBJ1-4
CDR3 protein: ASTWGDSANEKLF

CDR3 length: 13
V gene: TRBV7-9
J gene: TRBJ1-1
CDR3 protein: ASSRLSTGNTEAF

CDR3 length: 14
V gene: TRBV25-1
J gene: TRBJ2-3
CDR3 protein: ASSEYSGPSTDTQY

CDR3 length: 13
V gene: TRBV28
J gene: TRBJ1-1
CDR3 protein: ASSPVTGARTEAF

CDR3 length: 10
V gene: TRBV28
J gene: TRBJ1-1
CDR3 protein: ASSLGNTEAF

CDR3 length: 11
V gene: TRBV5-6
J gene: TRBJ2-2
CDR3 protein: ASSLAWTGELF

CDR3 length: 13
V gene: TRBV12-5
J gene: TRBJ1-2
CDR3 protein: ASGWQGAENYGYT

CDR3 length: 12
V gene: TRBV29-1
J gene: TRBJ2-3
CDR3 protein: SVAREGLGDTQY

CDR3 length: 12
V gene: TRBV2
J gene: TRBJ1-2
CDR3 protein: ASSEMPKAGGYT

CDR3 length: 12
V gene: TRBV5-6
J gene: TRBJ2-7
CDR3 protein: ASSLYAGGDEQY

CDR3 length: 10
V gene: TRBV12-3/TRBV12-4
J gene: TRBJ2-7
CDR3 protein: ASSLLGYEQY

CDR3 length: 13
V gene: TRBV9
J gene: TRBJ2-5
CDR3 protein: ASSVTSGAQETQY

CDR3 length: 13
V gene: TRBV5-1
J gene: TRBJ1-3
CDR3 protein: ASSKGQVSGNTIY

CDR3 length: 10
V gene: TRBV6-1
J gene: TRBJ2-7
CDR3 protein: ASSEPGYEQY

CDR3 length: 15
V gene: TRBV9
J gene: TRBJ2-1
CDR3 protein: ASSSSGADGGVDEQF